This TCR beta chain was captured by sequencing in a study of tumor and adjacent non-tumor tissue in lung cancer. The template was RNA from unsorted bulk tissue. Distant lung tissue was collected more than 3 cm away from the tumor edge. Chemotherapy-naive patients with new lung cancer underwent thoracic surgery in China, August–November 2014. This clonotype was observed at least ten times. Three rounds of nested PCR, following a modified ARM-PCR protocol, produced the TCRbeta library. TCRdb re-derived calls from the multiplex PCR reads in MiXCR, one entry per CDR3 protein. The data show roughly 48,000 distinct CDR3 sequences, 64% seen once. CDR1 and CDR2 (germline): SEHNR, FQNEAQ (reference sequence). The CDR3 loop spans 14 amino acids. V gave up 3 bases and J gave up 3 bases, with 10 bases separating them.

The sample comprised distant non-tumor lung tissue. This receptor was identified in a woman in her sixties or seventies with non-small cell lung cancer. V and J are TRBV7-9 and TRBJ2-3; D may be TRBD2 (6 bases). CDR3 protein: CASSFLRDTDTQYF. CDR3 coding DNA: TGTGCCAGCAGCTTCCTGCGGGATACAGATACGCAGTATTTT.